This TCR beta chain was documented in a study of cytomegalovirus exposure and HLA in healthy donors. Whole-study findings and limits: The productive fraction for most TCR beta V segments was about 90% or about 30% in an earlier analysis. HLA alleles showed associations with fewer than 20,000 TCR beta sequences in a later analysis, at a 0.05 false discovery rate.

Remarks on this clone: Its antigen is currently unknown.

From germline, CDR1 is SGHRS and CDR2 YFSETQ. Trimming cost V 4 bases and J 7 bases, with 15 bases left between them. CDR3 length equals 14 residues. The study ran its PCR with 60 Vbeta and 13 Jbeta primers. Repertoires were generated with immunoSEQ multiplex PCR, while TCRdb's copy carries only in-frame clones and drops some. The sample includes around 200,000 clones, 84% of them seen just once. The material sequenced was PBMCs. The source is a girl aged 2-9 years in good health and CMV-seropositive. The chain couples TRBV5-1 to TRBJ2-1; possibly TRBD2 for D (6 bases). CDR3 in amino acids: CASSRESTANEQFF. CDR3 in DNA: TGCGCCAGCAGCCGGGAGAGCACGGCGAATGAGCAGTTCTTC.